This T cell receptor beta chain was documented in a study of T cell responses to AZD1222 COVID-19 vaccine. The count of this clone is one. No antigen is known for it. Germline CDR1 is LNHDA and CDR2 is SQIVND (reference sequence). V was cut by 6 bases and J by 8 bases, with 11 bases left in between. The CDR3 is 12 amino acids. General study results and limits: Breadth and depth of Spike-specific TCRs rose after two AZD1222 doses. Donors, mostly white British, included more females; clonal diversity was possibly underestimated. The span of vaccine-associated CD4 TCRs extended across spike, with dominance at 160-218 and 743-854.

TCRdb keeps only in-frame clones here, not all; method: immunoSEQ multiplex PCR. The sample includes roughly 80,000 clones, about nine tenths of them seen just once. J is TRBJ2-1 and V is TRBV19; no reliable D call. This sample comprised peripheral blood, obtained 28 days after the second AZD1222 dose. The receptor was derived from an adult who received the AZD1222 COVID-19 vaccine. In DNA, the CDR3 is TGTGCCAGTAGCAGACTCCAGGATGAGCAGTTCTTC. Amino acid sequence: CASSRLQDEQFF.